The present T cell receptor beta chain was sequenced within a study of blood T cell repertoires in COVID-19. At the level of the study: In each case, the material was cDNA or gDNA derived from T cells, B-cell-depleted T cells, or PBMCs.

Measured with immunoSEQ multiplex PCR; TCRdb has only the in-frame clones, and not every one. The sample contains 150,000 to 180,000 clones, 85% to 90% of which appear only once. Germline V lookup: CDR1 GTSNPN, CDR2 SVGIG (reference sequence). The ends lost 4 bases at V and 5 bases at J; junction bases unmatched: 6. This CDR3 has 14 amino acids. The chain combines TRBV30 with TRBJ1-3; 9 bases align to TRBD1. Material for sequencing was peripheral blood. The receptor was isolated from a woman between 40 and 55 years old with acute or convalescent COVID-19. DNA for the CDR3: TGTGCCTGGATTGGACAGGGGTTTAGAAACACCATATATTTT. It yields the protein CAWIGQGFRNTIYF. Full variable domain (rest looked up from reference TRBV30 and TRBJ1-3): SQTIHQWPATLVQPVGSPLSLECTVEGTSNPNLYWYRQAAGRGLQLLFYSVGIGQISSEVPQNLSASRPQDRQFILSSKKLLLSDSGFYLCAWIGQGFRNTIYFGEGSWLTVV.